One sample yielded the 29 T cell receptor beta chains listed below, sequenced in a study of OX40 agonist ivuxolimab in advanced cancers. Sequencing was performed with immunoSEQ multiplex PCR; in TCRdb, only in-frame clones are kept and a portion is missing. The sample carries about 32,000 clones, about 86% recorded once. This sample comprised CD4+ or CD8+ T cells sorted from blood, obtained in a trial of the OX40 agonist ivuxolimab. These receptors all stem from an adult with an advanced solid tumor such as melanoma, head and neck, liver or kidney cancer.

The CDR3: CSAGTGAPGELFF. The CDR3 nucleotides are TGCAGCGCTGGGACAGGGGCACCCGGGGAGCTGTTTTTT. The chain links TRBV29-1 to TRBJ2-2; 10 nucleotides agree with TRBD1. Germline V gene data show CDR1 as SQVTM and CDR2 as ANQGSEA. The V gene end was trimmed by 7 bases and the J gene end by 6 bases; junction bases not matched to a gene: 5. The CDR3 has 13 amino acids.

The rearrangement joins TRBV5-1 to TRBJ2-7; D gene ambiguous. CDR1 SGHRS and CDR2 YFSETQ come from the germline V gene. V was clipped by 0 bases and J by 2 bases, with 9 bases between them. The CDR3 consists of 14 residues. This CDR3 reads CASSLVTETYEQYF. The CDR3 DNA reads TGCGCCAGCAGCTTGGTGACGGAGACCTACGAGCAGTACTTC.

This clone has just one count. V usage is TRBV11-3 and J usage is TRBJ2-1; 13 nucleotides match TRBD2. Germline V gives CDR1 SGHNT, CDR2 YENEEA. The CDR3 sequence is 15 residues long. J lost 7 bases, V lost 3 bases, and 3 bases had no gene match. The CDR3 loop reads CASSFQTSGRNEQFF. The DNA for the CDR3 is TGTGCCAGCAGCTTCCAGACTAGCGGGAGGAATGAGCAGTTCTTC. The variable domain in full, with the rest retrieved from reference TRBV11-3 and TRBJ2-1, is EAGVVQSPRYKIIEKKQPVAFWCNPISGHNTLYWYLQNLGQGPELLIRYENEEAVDDSQLPKDRFSAERLKGVDSTLKIQPAELGDSAVYLCASSFQTSGRNEQFFGPGTRLTVL.

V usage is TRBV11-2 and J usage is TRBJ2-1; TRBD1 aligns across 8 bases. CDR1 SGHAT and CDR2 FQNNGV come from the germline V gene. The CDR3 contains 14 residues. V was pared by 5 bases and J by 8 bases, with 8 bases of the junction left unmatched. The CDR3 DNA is TGTGCCAGCAGCCCCTACCAGGGGGCTTATGAGCAGTTCTTC. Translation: CASSPYQGAYEQFF.

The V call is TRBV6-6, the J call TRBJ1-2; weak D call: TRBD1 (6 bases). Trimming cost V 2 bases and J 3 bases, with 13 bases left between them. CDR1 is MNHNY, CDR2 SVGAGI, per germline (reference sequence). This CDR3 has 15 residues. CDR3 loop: CASSYPRGDYYGYTF. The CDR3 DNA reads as TGTGCCAGCAGTTACCCAAGGGGGGATTACTATGGCTACACCTTC.

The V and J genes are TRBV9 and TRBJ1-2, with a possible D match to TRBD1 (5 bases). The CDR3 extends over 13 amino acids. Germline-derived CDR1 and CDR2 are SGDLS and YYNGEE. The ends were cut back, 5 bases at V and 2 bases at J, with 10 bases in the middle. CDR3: CASRSTDNYGYTF. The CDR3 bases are TGTGCCAGCAGATCGACAGACAACTATGGCTACACCTTC.

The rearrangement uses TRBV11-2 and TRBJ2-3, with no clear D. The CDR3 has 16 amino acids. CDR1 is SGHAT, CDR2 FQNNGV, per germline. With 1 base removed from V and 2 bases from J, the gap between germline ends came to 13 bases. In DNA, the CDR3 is TGTGCCAGCAGCTTAGCCGCAGGCGGATACACAGATACGCAGTATTTT. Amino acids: CASSLAAGGYTDTQYF. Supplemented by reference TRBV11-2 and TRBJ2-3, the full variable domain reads EAGVAQSPRYKIIEKRQSVAFWCNPISGHATLYWYQQILGQGPKLLIQFQNNGVVDDSQLPKDRFSAERLKGVDSTLKIQPAKLEDSAVYLCASSLAAGGYTDTQYFGPGTRLTVL.

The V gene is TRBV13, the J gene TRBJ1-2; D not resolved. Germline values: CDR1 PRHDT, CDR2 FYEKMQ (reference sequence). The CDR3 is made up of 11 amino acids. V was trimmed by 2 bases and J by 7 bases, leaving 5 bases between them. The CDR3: CASSLMSGYTF. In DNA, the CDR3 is TGTGCCAGCAGCTTAATGTCTGGCTACACCTTC.

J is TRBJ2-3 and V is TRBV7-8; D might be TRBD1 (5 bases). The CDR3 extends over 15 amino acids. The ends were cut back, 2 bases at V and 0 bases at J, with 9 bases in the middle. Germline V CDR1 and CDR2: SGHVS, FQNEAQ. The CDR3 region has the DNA TGTGCCAGCAGCTTATGGTCAGGGAGCACAGATACGCAGTATTTT. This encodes CASSLWSGSTDTQYF.

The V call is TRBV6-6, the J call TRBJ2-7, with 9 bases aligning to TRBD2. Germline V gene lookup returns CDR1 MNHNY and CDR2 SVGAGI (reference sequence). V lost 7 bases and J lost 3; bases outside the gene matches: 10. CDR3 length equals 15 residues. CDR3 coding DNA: TGTGCCAGCAAGGAGGGGGCTAGCGGGGACTACGAGCAGTACTTC. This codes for CASKEGASGDYEQYF.

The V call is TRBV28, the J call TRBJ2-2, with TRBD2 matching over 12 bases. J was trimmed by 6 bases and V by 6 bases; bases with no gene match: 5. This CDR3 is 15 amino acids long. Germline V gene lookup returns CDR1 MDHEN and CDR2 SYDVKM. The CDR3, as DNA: TGTGCCAGCAGACTAGCGGGAGGCGCTCCCGGGGAGCTGTTTTTT. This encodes CASRLAGGAPGELFF. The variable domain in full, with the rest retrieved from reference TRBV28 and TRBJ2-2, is DVKVTQSSRYLVKRTGEKVFLECVQDMDHENMFWYRQDPGLGLRLIYFSYDVKMKEKGDIPEGYSVSREKKERFSLILESASTNQTSMYLCASRLAGGAPGELFFGEGSRLTVL.

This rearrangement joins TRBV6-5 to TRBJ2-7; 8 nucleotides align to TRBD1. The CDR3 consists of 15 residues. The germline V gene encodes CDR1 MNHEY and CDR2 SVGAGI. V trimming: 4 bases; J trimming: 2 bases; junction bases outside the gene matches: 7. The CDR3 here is CASSWGTGGTYEQYF. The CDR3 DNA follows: TGTGCCAGCAGTTGGGGGACAGGCGGCACCTACGAGCAGTACTTC.

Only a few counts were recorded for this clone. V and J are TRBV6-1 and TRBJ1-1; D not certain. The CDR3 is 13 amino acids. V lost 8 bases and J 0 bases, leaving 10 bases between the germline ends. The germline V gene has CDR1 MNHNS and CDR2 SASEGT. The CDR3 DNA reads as TGTGCCAGCGTAGCAGGTTTGAACACTGAAGCTTTCTTT. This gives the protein CASVAGLNTEAFF.

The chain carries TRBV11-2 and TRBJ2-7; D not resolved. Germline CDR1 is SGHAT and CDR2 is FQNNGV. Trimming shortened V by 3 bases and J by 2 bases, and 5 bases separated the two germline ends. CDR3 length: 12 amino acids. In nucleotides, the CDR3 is TGTGCCAGCAGCTTCGCCCCCTACGAGCAGTACTTC. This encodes CASSFAPYEQYF.

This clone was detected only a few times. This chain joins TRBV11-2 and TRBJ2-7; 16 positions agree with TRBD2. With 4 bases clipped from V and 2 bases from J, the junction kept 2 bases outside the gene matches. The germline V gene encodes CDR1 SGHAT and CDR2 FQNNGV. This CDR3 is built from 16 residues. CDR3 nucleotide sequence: TGTGCCAGCAGCTCCGGGACTAGCGGGAGGGCCTACGAGCAGTACTTC. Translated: CASSSGTSGRAYEQYF.

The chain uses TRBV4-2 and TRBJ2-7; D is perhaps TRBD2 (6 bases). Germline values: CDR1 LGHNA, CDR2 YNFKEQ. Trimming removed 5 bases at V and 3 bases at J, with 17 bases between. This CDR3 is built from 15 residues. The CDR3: CASSKGLMGNYEQYF. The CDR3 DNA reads TGTGCCAGCAGCAAGGGACTGATGGGGAACTACGAGCAGTACTTC.

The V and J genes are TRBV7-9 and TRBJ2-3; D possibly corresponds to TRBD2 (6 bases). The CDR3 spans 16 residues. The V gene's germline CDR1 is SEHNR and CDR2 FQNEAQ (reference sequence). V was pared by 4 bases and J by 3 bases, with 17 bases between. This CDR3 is CASSSPFLGGTDTQYF. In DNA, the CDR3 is TGTGCCAGCAGCTCCCCATTTTTGGGAGGAACAGATACGCAGTATTTT.

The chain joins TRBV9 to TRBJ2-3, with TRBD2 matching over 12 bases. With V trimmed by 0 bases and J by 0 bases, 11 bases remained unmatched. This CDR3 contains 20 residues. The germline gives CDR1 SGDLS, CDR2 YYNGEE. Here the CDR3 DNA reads TGTGCCAGCAGCGTAGTGTCTAGCGGGGGGGCCGGCGCTAGCACAGATACGCAGTATTTT. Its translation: CASSVVSSGGAGASTDTQYF.

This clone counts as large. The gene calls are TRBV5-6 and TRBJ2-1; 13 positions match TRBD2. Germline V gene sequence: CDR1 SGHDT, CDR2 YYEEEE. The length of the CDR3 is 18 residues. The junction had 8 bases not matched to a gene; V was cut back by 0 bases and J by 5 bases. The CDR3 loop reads CASSLVRTSGSDHNEQFF. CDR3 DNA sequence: TGTGCCAGCAGCTTGGTCCGGACTAGCGGGAGCGATCACAATGAGCAGTTCTTC.

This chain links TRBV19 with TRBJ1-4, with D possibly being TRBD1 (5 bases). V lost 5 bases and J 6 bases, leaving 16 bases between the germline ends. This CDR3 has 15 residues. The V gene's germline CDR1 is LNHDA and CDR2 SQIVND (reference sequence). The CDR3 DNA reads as TGTGCCAGTAGTCGGGGCCCGGCAGTTTATGAAAAACTGTTTTTT. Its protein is CASSRGPAVYEKLFF.

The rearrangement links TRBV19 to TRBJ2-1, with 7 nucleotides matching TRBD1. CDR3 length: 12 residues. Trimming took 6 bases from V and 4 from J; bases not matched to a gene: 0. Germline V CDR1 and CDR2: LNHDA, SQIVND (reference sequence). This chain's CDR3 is CASRQGYNEQFF. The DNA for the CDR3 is TGTGCCAGTAGACAGGGGTACAATGAGCAGTTCTTC.

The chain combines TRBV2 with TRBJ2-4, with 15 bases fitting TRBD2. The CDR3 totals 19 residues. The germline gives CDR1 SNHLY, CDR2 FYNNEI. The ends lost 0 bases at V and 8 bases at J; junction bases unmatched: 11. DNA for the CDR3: TGTGCCAGCAGTGAAGCCCCCGGACTAGCGGGAGGGCCCGGGTACATTCAGTACTTC. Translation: CASSEAPGLAGGPGYIQYF.

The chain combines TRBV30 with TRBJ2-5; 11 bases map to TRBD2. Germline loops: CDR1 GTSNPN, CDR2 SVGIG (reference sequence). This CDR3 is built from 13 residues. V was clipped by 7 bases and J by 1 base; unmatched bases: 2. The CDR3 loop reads CASSGGSQETQYF. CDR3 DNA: TGTGCCTCTAGCGGGGGGTCCCAAGAGACCCAGTACTTC.

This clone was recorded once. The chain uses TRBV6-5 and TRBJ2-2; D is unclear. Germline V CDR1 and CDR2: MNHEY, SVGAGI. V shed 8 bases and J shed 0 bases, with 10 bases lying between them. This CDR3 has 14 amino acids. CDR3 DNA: TGTGCCAGCTTAGGCAGCGCGAACACCGGGGAGCTGTTTTTT. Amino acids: CASLGSANTGELFF.

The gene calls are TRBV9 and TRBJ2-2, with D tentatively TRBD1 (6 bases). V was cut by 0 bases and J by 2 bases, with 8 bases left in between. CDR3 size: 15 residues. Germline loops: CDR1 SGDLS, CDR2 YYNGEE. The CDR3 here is CASSVATGNTGELFF. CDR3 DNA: TGTGCCAGCAGCGTAGCGACAGGTAACACCGGGGAGCTGTTTTTT.

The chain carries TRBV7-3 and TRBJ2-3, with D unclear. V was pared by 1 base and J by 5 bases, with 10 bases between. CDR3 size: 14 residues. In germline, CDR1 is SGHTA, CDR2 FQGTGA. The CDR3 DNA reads TGTGCCAGCAGCTTAAACGGGCCCGGAGATACGCAGTATTTT. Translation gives CASSLNGPGDTQYF.

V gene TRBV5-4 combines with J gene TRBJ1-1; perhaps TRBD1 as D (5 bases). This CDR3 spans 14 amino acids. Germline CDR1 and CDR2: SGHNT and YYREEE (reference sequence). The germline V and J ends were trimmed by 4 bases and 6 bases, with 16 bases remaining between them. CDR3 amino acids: CASSRSQGFAEAFF. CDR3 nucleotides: TGTGCCAGCAGCCGATCCCAGGGTTTCGCTGAAGCTTTCTTT.

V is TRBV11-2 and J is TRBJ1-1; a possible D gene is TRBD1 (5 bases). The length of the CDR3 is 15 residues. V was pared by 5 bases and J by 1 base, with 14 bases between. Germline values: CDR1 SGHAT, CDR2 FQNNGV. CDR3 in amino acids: CASSLPGTGNTEAFF. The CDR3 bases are TGTGCCAGCAGCCTACCAGGGACGGGGAACACTGAAGCTTTCTTT. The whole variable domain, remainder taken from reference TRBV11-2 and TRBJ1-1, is EAGVAQSPRYKIIEKRQSVAFWCNPISGHATLYWYQQILGQGPKLLIQFQNNGVVDDSQLPKDRFSAERLKGVDSTLKIQPAKLEDSAVYLCASSLPGTGNTEAFFGQGTRLTVV.

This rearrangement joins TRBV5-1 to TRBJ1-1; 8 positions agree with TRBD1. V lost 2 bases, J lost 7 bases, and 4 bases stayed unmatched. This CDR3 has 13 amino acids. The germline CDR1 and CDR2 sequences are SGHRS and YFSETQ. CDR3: CASSFGQGFEAFF. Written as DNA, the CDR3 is TGCGCCAGCAGCTTCGGACAGGGCTTTGAAGCTTTCTTT. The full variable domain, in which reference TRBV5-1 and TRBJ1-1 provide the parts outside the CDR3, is KAGVTQTPRYLIKTRGQQVTLSCSPISGHRSVSWYQQTPGQGLQFLFEYFSETQRNKGNFPGRFSGRQFSNSRSEMNVSTLELGDSALYLCASSFGQGFEAFFGQGTRLTVV.